The 6 T cell receptor beta chains below come from one sample, sequenced in a study of blood T cell repertoires in COVID-19. Using immunoSEQ multiplex PCR, the repertoire was profiled, and TCRdb retains in-frame clones only, with some absent. The sample has some 99,000 clones, about 85% seen once; the top ten hold roughly 10%. The sample consisted of peripheral blood. The receptors derive from a woman aged 80 or over with acute or convalescent COVID-19.

The chain is built from TRBV2 and TRBJ1-1, with unresolved D. CDR3 length: 13 amino acids. In germline, CDR1 is SNHLY, CDR2 FYNNEI. V shed 3 bases and J shed 0 bases, with 5 bases lying between them. CDR3 DNA sequence: TGTGCCAGCAGTGAGGGCTTGAACACTGAAGCTTTCTTT. Its protein is CASSEGLNTEAFF.

This chain joins TRBV5-8 and TRBJ1-3; weak D call: TRBD1 (6 bases). CDR3 length: 14 residues. V lost 7 bases to trimming and J lost 4 bases, with 15 bases between them. Germline lookup yields CDR1 SGHTS and CDR2 YDEGEE. CDR3 nucleotides: TGTGCCAGCTTCCCCCAGGGGCCAGGAAACACCATATATTTT. This gives the protein CASFPQGPGNTIYF.

This clone showed up just a few times. J is TRBJ2-2 and V is TRBV7-6; the match to TRBD2 covers 7 bases. CDR1 SGHVS and CDR2 FNYEAQ come from the germline V gene. After removal of 2 bases from V and 5 bases from J, the junction contained 2 bases not matched to a gene. This CDR3 is built from 14 residues. The CDR3 loop reads CASSLTSETGELFF. In DNA, the CDR3 is TGTGCCAGCAGCTTAACTAGCGAGACCGGGGAGCTGTTTTTT.

V is TRBV29-1 and J is TRBJ1-2; D ambiguous. The CDR3 consists of 13 residues. Germline CDR1 SQVTM, CDR2 ANQGSEA. The germline V and J ends were trimmed by 7 bases and 3 bases, with 15 bases remaining between them. This CDR3 reads CSARVSFDYGYTF. The CDR3 DNA reads as TGCAGCGCACGGGTCTCCTTTGACTATGGCTACACCTTC. Combining the CDR3 with reference TRBV29-1 and TRBJ1-2 gives the whole variable domain SAVISQKPSRDICQRGTSLTIQCQVDSQVTMMFWYRQQPGQSLTLIATANQGSEATYESGFVIDKFPISRPNLTFSTLTVSNMSPEDSSIYLCSARVSFDYGYTFGSGTRLTVV.

The chain joins TRBV7-2 to TRBJ1-2; no clear D. Trimming pared 8 bases from V and 8 bases from J, leaving 12 bases between. The CDR3 is 11 residues long. Germline assignment: CDR1 SGHTA and CDR2 FQGNSA. CDR3 sequence (DNA): TGTGCCAGCTATTCGGGTGGAGGCTACACCTTC. Amino acid sequence: CASYSGGGYTF.

The V and J genes are TRBV12-5 and TRBJ2-2, with a tentative D call TRBD2 (6 bases). Germline CDR1 is LGHNT and CDR2 is FRNRAP. The V end lost 0 bases, the J end lost 1 base, and 21 bases lay between the germline ends. The CDR3 is 20 amino acids. CDR3 bases: TGTGCTAGTGGTTTGGTACGTGCGGGGACTCTCTCCTTGAACACCGGGGAGCTGTTTTTT. It codes for CASGLVRAGTLSLNTGELFF.